One and the same sample provided the 12 T cell receptor beta chains below, sequenced in a study of vaccination effects on CD4 cells after COVID-19. Antigen-specific CD4+ T cells were expanded (with viral peptide pools) by the ViraFEST assay ahead of sequencing. With 9 to 11 days of culture completed, CD4+ T cells were isolated. None of the vaccinated had previously contracted SARS-CoV-2, and their nucleocapsid antibodies tested negative. Their recognized antigens are unknown. Libraries were prepared by immunoSEQ multiplex PCR; TCRdb keeps only in-frame clonotypes and omits some of them. The data show approximately 30,000 clones, about 80% seen once. The sample was CD4+ T cells from PBMCs cultured with SARS-CoV-2 spike peptides, taken before COVID-19 vaccination. Receptors were obtained from a human donor who received a COVID-19 vaccine.

The chain employs TRBV10-3 and TRBJ1-1, with TRBD1 as a possible D gene (5 bases). Germline-derived CDR1 and CDR2 are ENHRY and SYGVKD. This CDR3 comprises 12 residues. V lost 6 bases and J 8 bases, leaving 13 bases between the germline ends. CDR3 amino acids: CAISSTGLEAFF. CDR3 in DNA: TGTGCCATCAGCTCCACAGGATTAGAAGCTTTCTTT.

The chain uses TRBV30 and TRBJ1-2; D is possibly TRBD1 (6 bases). This CDR3 is 17 amino acids long. From germline, CDR1 is GTSNPN and CDR2 SVGIG (reference sequence). The ends were cut back, 3 bases at V and 4 bases at J, with 24 bases in the middle. The CDR3 region has the DNA TGTGCCTGGAGGGGGGGAAGCGGGCTAGGGGGTAGCTATGGCTACACCTTC. It codes for CAWRGGSGLGGSYGYTF.

The chain carries TRBV4-1 and TRBJ1-3; 8 positions agree with TRBD1. Per the germline V gene, CDR1 is MGHRA and CDR2 is YSYEKL. Germline trimming cut 0 bases from V and 7 bases from J; bases unmatched to any gene: 5. The CDR3 runs to 15 residues. CDR3 coding DNA: TGCGCCAGCAGCCAAGAGGGAGACAGGGGCAACACCATATATTTT. Protein product: CASSQEGDRGNTIYF.

The sample holds a few counts of this clone. This sequence joins TRBV9 and TRBJ1-6; TRBD1 matches at 10 bases. V gave up 2 bases and J gave up 8 bases; unmatched junction bases: 7. This CDR3 has 16 residues. Germline V gene data show CDR1 as SGDLS and CDR2 as YYNGEE. DNA of the CDR3: TGTGCCAGCAGCGTGGCGGTTGGGACAGGGGATTCACCCCTCCACTTT. Translated, it gives CASSVAVGTGDSPLHF.

The chain links TRBV5-4 to TRBJ1-3; TRBD1 might be the D (6 bases). The CDR3 has 16 residues. Germline assignment: CDR1 SGHNT and CDR2 YYREEE (reference sequence). The V end lost 0 bases, the J end lost 0 bases, and 10 bases lay between the germline ends. The CDR3 coding sequence is TGTGCCAGCAGCTTGGAGGACAGCATCTCTGGAAACACCATATATTTT. Encoded protein: CASSLEDSISGNTIYF.

This clone was counted between two and nine times. This rearrangement joins TRBV5-1 to TRBJ2-2, with D hard to call. Germline values: CDR1 SGHRS, CDR2 YFSETQ. Trimming shortened V by 4 bases and J by 0 bases, and 13 bases separated the two germline ends. This CDR3 contains 16 residues. The CDR3 is CASSDHQKSNTGELFF. As DNA, the CDR3 is TGCGCCAGCAGCGACCACCAGAAATCGAACACCGGGGAGCTGTTTTTT.

The chain is built from TRBV14 and TRBJ1-2; D not certain. Germline values: CDR1 SGHDN, CDR2 FVKESK. CDR3 length equals 18 residues. V was shortened by 4 bases and J by 3 bases, with 24 bases between the two germline ends. The DNA for the CDR3 is TGTGCCAGCAGCCGAGTAGCCTACAAGGGCGGGAAAGACTATGGCTACACCTTC. It codes for CASSRVAYKGGKDYGYTF.

This clone came up once. The chain carries TRBV28 and TRBJ1-3; D may be TRBD1 (5 bases). In germline, CDR1 is MDHEN, CDR2 SYDVKM. V was trimmed by 7 bases and J by 4 bases, leaving 14 bases between them. The CDR3 extends over 14 amino acids. As DNA, the CDR3 is TGTGCCAGCACCCAGGGCGGGAGGGGAAACACCATATATTTT. Encoded protein: CASTQGGRGNTIYF. Combining the CDR3 with reference TRBV28 and TRBJ1-3 gives the whole variable domain DVKVTQSSRYLVKRTGEKVFLECVQDMDHENMFWYRQDPGLGLRLIYFSYDVKMKEKGDIPEGYSVSREKKERFSLILESASTNQTSMYLCASTQGGRGNTIYFGEGSWLTVV.

The chain carries TRBV2 and TRBJ1-2; the D gene is possibly TRBD1 (6 bases). The length of the CDR3 is 13 residues. Germline V gene data show CDR1 as SNHLY and CDR2 as FYNNEI. The V end lost 5 bases, the J end lost 4 bases, and 11 bases lay between the germline ends. The CDR3 bases are TGTGCCAGCAGTCTCAGCAGGGGCTATGGCTACACCTTC. This gives the protein CASSLSRGYGYTF.

The V call is TRBV5-6, the J call TRBJ1-2; weak D call: TRBD1 (6 bases). With 1 base removed from V and 9 bases from J, the gap between germline ends came to 13 bases. The CDR3 loop spans 13 amino acids. CDR1 and CDR2 from the germline V gene are SGHDT and YYEEEE. As DNA, the CDR3 is TGTGCCAGCAGCTTGACCTACAGGGCTAGCTACACCTTC. Translating it yields CASSLTYRASYTF.

The chain is built from TRBV4-2 and TRBJ2-3; TRBD2 agrees at 9 bases. V lost 4 bases, J lost 2 bases, and 7 bases stayed unmatched. The CDR3 consists of 16 residues. Germline assignment: CDR1 LGHNA and CDR2 YNFKEQ. The CDR3, as DNA: TGTGCCAGCAGCCTCCGGGTAGCGGGAGACACAGATACGCAGTATTTT. Its protein product is CASSLRVAGDTDTQYF.

This chain links TRBV5-6 with TRBJ2-7; D uncertain. The CDR3 is 11 amino acids. CDR1 is SGHDT, CDR2 YYEEEE, per germline. The V end was cut by 3 bases, the J end by 3 bases, with 4 bases between. CDR3 in DNA: TGTGCCAGCAGCTCCCTCTACGAGCAGTACTTC. It translates to CASSSLYEQYF.